Following are 11 T cell receptor beta chains from one sample sequenced in a study of cytotoxic CD8 clonotypes in ibrutinib-treated CLL. Here immunoSEQ multiplex PCR was the method, and the copy in TCRdb shows in-frame clones only, minus some. There are approximately 53,000 clones in the sample; roughly 83% occur only once, and 20% lies in the top ten. Material: PBMCs, obtained after 24 months of ibrutinib treatment. The source of these receptors is a human donor with chronic lymphocytic leukemia.

This chain links TRBV19 with TRBJ1-4; D may be TRBD1 (5 bases). The CDR3 contains 16 residues. Trimming shortened V by 3 bases and J by 2 bases, and 13 bases separated the two germline ends. Germline V gene sequence: CDR1 LNHDA, CDR2 SQIVND (reference sequence). DNA for the CDR3: TGTGCCAGTAGTATCTATCAGGGTTCTACTAATGAAAAACTGTTTTTT. It encodes CASSIYQGSTNEKLFF.

The J gene is TRBJ2-7, the V gene TRBV5-1; no firm D call. The CDR3 totals 12 residues. Germline assignment: CDR1 SGHRS and CDR2 YFSETQ. Trimming shortened V by 3 bases and J by 1 base, and 5 bases separated the two germline ends. This CDR3 is CASSSTSYEQYF. CDR3 nucleotides: TGCGCCAGCAGCTCAACATCCTACGAGCAGTACTTC. Looking up the rest from reference TRBV5-1 and TRBJ2-7 gives the full variable domain: KAGVTQTPRYLIKTRGQQVTLSCSPISGHRSVSWYQQTPGQGLQFLFEYFSETQRNKGNFPGRFSGRQFSNSRSEMNVSTLELGDSALYLCASSSTSYEQYFGPGTRLTVT.

The chain recombines TRBV11-1 with TRBJ1-3; D is possibly TRBD1 (5 bases). CDR3 length: 15 amino acids. Trimming took off 3 bases at V and 1 base at J, with 10 bases between the two ends. Germline CDR1 SGHAT, CDR2 FQDESV (reference sequence). The CDR3 reads CASSFPTGSGNTIYF. CDR3 DNA: TGTGCCAGCAGCTTTCCAACAGGATCTGGAAACACCATATATTTT.

The chain is built from TRBV15 and TRBJ2-3; 8 bases agree with TRBD1. The ends lost 3 bases at V and 2 bases at J; junction bases unmatched: 7. The length of the CDR3 is 16 residues. Germline CDR1 LNHNV, CDR2 YYDKDF (reference sequence). CDR3 amino acids: CATSSRQGSVTDTQYF. CDR3 nucleotide sequence: TGTGCCACCAGCAGCCGACAGGGGTCCGTCACAGATACGCAGTATTTT.

This sequence joins TRBV14 and TRBJ2-3; D is ambiguous. The CDR3 is 14 residues long. Trimming stripped 1 base from V and 9 bases from J, with 14 bases between. The V gene's germline CDR1 is SGHDN and CDR2 FVKESK. CDR3 sequence: CASSQVRLSGTQYF. DNA of the CDR3: TGTGCCAGCAGCCAAGTTCGCCTGAGTGGGACGCAGTATTTT.

V and J are TRBV18 and TRBJ1-2; TRBD1 aligns across 9 bases. V shed 3 bases and J 6 bases; nucleotides not matched to a gene: 5. Germline-derived CDR1 and CDR2 are KGHSH and LQKENI. The CDR3 has 14 amino acids. CDR3 in amino acids: CASSPGQGRDGYTF. As DNA, the CDR3 is TGTGCCAGCTCACCTGGACAGGGGAGGGATGGCTACACCTTC. Filled out from reference TRBV18 and TRBJ1-2, the complete variable domain reads NAGVMQNPRHLVRRRGQEARLRCSPMKGHSHVYWYRQLPEEGLKFMVYLQKENIIDESGMPKERFSAEFPKEGPSILRIQQVVRGDSAAYFCASSPGQGRDGYTFGSGTRLTVV.

The chain recombines TRBV9 with TRBJ2-3; D is tentatively TRBD1 or TRBD2 (5 bases each). CDR3 size: 14 residues. V dropped 4 bases and J dropped 2 bases, with 11 bases sitting between them. Germline loops: CDR1 SGDLS, CDR2 YYNGEE. The DNA for the CDR3 is TGTGCCAGCAGCACAGGACTGCCCACAGATACGCAGTATTTT. Its translation is CASSTGLPTDTQYF.

The chain recombines TRBV9 with TRBJ2-7; perhaps TRBD2 as D (5 bases). Germline CDR1 SGDLS, CDR2 YYNGEE. CDR3 length equals 14 residues. The ends were cut back, 0 bases at V and 1 base at J, with 8 bases in the middle. This CDR3 is CASSVDERSYEQYF. As DNA, the CDR3 is TGTGCCAGCAGCGTAGACGAGCGGTCCTACGAGCAGTACTTC.

The rearrangement links TRBV10-1 to TRBJ2-2, with 9 bases identical to TRBD1. The CDR3 runs 16 residues. Per germline, CDR1 WNHNN and CDR2 SYGVQD (reference sequence). Losses at the gene ends were 1 base for V and 4 bases for J; bases not matched to a gene: 4. DNA for the CDR3: TGCGCCAGCAGTGAGTGGGGACAGGGAACCACCGGGGAGCTGTTTTTT. It is translated as CASSEWGQGTTGELFF.

The chain has TRBV6-5 and TRBJ1-1; D is perhaps TRBD1 (6 bases). V dropped 5 bases and J dropped 6 bases, with 7 bases sitting between them. The CDR3 spans 11 residues. CDR1 is MNHEY, CDR2 SVGAGI, per germline. The CDR3 region is CASSNRAEAFF. The CDR3 region has the DNA TGTGCCAGCAGTAACAGGGCTGAAGCTTTCTTT.

This clone was seen just once. A read error may account for a junction end that differs from germline. The J gene is TRBJ2-1, the V gene TRBV29-1, with 7 bases fitting TRBD2. Germline V gives CDR1 SQVTM, CDR2 ANQGSEA. This CDR3 region has 15 residues. CDR3 DNA: TGCAGCGTCGAAGGCACGCCTAGCGGACCTAATGAGCAGTTCTTC. Amino acids: CSVEGTPSGPNEQFF.